This T cell receptor (beta chain) was recovered during a study of T-cell memory formation after mild COVID-19. Study-level information: TCR clusters largely stayed donor specific. Broader study findings: Largely, contracting CD4+ clones fell within CM and EM, and contracting CD8+ clones within EMRA. Clones that contracted from day 15 to 85 had balanced CD4/CD8; later expanders were CD4+ biased.

5'RACE, which relied on constant-segment primers, yielded TCR alpha and TCR beta cDNA libraries carrying sample barcodes and UMIs. TCRdb analysed the 5' RACE reads with MiXCR anew, one entry per CDR3 protein. Of approximately 300,000 distinct CDR3 sequences in the sample, more than 15% were seen once. A word on this clonotype: Its antigen is undetermined.

Trimming cost V 6 bases and J 3 bases; bases outside gene matches: 7. The CDR3 is 15 amino acids. Germline V gene sequence: CDR1 MNHEY, CDR2 SMNVEV (reference sequence). The genes are TRBV27 and TRBJ2-1, with TRBD2 matching over 8 bases. The clonotype originates from a man aged 18 to 30 who had mild COVID-19 (a few samples of this study predate the infection). Cell type and time point are not known. Sample: PBMCs or a T cell subset sorted from them (not recorded which). CDR3 protein: CASRLAGRNYNEQFF. CDR3 sequence (DNA): TGTGCCAGCAGATTAGCGGGGAGAAACTACAATGAGCAGTTCTTC.